This T cell receptor (beta chain) was sequenced for a study of regulatory T cells in long-lasting Graves disease. Time point meaning: newly diagnosed GD, antithyroid drugs for less than 3 months. After RNA was extracted from PBMCs, the TCR library was made from it. Patients came through an endocrinology department, and that department was in Xi'an, China. The peripheral blood volume drawn was 7 to 10 milliliters, and it was collected into EDTA tubes. About this clonotype: Its antigen is unknown.

Findings and limits, study-wide: More public clonotypes were shared by persistent patients (about 2,700) than by new patients (roughly 870).

Assembly of TCR beta libraries relied on iRepertoire HTBI primers together with Arm-PCR of CDR3 regions. TCRdb re-derived calls from the multiplex PCR reads in MiXCR, one entry per CDR3 protein. The sample lists about 470,000 distinct CDR3 sequences, 16% occurring once. These data are also associated with another study on T cells in Graves' hyperthyroidism and ophthalmopathy.

The sequences come from peripheral blood mononuclear cells (PBMCs), collected at new diagnosis, from a patient treated with antithyroid drugs. The receptor comes from a man between 40 and 49 years old with Graves disease.

CDR3 amino acids: CASRRGDFVTDTQYF. CDR3 bases: TGTGCCAGCAGGAGGGGGGACTTCGTGACAGATACGCAGTATTTT. V usage is TRBV6-2 or TRBV6-3 and J usage is TRBJ2-3; D possibly matches TRBD1 or TRBD2 (6 bases each). Germline lookup yields CDR1 MNHEY and CDR2 SVGEGT. The CDR3 covers 15 residues. Trimming left V 6 bases short and J 3 bases short, with 16 bases between.